This T cell receptor beta chain was sequenced in a study of long-term antiretroviral therapy in people with HIV. The germline CDR1 and CDR2 sequences are SGHTA and FQGNSA. V was clipped by 5 bases and J by 4 bases, with 15 bases between them. The length of the CDR3 is 15 residues. With survey level as its setting, the immunoSEQ assay was v3.0. The target of sequencing was 40,000-50,000 T-cell genomes per sample. Sequenced by immunoSEQ multiplex PCR; TCRdb stores in-frame clones only, minus some. Of more than 20,000 clones detected, roughly 96% appear once; the ten largest clones hold around 2.2%. The chain uses TRBV7-2 and TRBJ1-5; tentatively, D is TRBD1 (6 bases). The TCR sequence derives from a woman in her 50s with HIV. Here the sequenced sample was unsorted PBMCs, taken 4.8 to 5 years after starting antiretroviral therapy. DNA for the CDR3: TGTGCCAGCAGCATCACCGGGACACCAAATCAGCCCCAGCATTTT. It codes for CASSITGTPNQPQHF. The whole variable domain, remainder taken from reference TRBV7-2 and TRBJ1-5, is GAGVSQSPSNKVTEKGKDVELRCDPISGHTALYWYRQSLGQGLEFLIYFQGNSAPDKSGLPSDRFSAERTGGSVSTLTIQRTQQEDSAVYLCASSITGTPNQPQHFGDGTRLSIL.